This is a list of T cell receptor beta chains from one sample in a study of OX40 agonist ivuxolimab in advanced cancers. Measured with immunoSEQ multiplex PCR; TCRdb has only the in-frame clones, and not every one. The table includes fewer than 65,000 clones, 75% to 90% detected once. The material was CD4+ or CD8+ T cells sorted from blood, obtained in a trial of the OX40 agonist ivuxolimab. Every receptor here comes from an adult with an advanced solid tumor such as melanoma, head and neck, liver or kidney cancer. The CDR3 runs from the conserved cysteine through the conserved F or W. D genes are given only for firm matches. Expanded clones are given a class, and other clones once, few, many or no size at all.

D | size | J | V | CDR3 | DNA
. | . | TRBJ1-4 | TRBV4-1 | CASSQSTSRGDNEKLFF | TGCGCCAGCAGCCAATCCACCTCGAGGGGGGATAATGAAAAACTGTTTTTT
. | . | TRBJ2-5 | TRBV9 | CASSVNSQETQYF | TGTGCCAGCAGCGTAAACTCGCAAGAGACCCAGTACTTC
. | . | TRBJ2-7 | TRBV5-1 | CASSLTEYEQYF | TGCGCCAGCAGCTTGACGGAGTACGAGCAGTACTTC
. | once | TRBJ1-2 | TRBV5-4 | CASSQTANYGYTF | TGTGCCAGCAGCCAAACAGCAAACTATGGCTACACCTTC
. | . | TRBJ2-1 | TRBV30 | CAWRTPGGNEQFF | TGTGCCTGGAGGACTCCTGGGGGCAATGAGCAGTTCTTC
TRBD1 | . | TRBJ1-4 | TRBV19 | CASSLGRTGGVGNEKLFF | TGTGCCAGTAGCCTAGGCCGGACAGGGGGCGTCGGTAATGAAAAACTGTTTTTT
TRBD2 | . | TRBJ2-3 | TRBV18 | CASSPPGTSGSLDTQYF | TGTGCCAGCTCACCACCTGGGACTAGCGGGAGTTTGGATACGCAGTATTTT
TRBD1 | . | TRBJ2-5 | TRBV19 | CASSSPGQGETQYF | TGTGCCAGTAGTAGCCCCGGACAGGGAGAGACCCAGTACTTC
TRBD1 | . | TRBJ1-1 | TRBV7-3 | CASRRQGNTEAFF | TGTGCCAGCAGAAGACAGGGGAACACTGAAGCTTTCTTT
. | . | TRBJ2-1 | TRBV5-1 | CASTLSYNEQFF | TGCGCCAGCACTCTCTCCTACAATGAGCAGTTCTTC
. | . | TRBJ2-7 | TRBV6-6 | CASSPLYEQYF | TGTGCCAGCAGCCCACTTTACGAGCAGTACTTC
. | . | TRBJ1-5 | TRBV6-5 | CASRGGADFNQPQHF | TGTGCCAGCAGGGGGGGCGCGGATTTTAATCAGCCCCAGCATTTT
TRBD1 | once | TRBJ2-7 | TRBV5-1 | CASKGQGGSWEYF | TGCGCCAGCAAGGGACAGGGGGGTTCTTGGGAGTACTTC
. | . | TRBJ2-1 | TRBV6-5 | CASSGAGASYNEQFF | TGTGCCAGCAGTGGGGCGGGGGCCTCCTACAATGAGCAGTTCTTC
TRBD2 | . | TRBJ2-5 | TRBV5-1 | CASSLALAGGLQETQYF | TGCGCCAGCAGCTTGGCGCTAGCGGGGGGACTACAAGAGACCCAGTACTTC
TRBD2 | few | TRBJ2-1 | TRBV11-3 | CASSLEYPAGVGNEQFF | TGTGCCAGCAGCTTAGAGTACCCAGCGGGAGTGGGCAATGAGCAGTTCTTC
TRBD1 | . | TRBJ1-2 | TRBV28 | CASSLTGQLNYGYTF | TGTGCCAGCAGTTTAACGGGACAGCTAAACTATGGCTACACCTTC
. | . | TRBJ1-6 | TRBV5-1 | CASSLDSQGYNSPLHF | TGCGCCAGCAGCTTGGACAGCCAAGGGTATAATTCACCCCTCCACTTT
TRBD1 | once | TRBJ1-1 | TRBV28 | CASSLPTGGKGEAFF | TGTGCCAGCAGTTTACCCACAGGGGGCAAGGGGGAAGCTTTCTTT
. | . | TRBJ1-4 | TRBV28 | CASSPGGDSNEKLFF | TGTGCCAGCAGTCCGGGGGGCGACAGTAATGAAAAACTGTTTTTT
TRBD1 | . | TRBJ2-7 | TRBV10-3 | CAISQSGQSHYEQYF | TGTGCCATCAGCCAATCGGGACAGAGTCACTACGAGCAGTACTTC
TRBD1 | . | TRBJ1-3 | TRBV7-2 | CASSLVAGGPGNTIYF | TGTGCCAGCAGCTTAGTTGCAGGGGGGCCTGGAAACACCATATATTTT
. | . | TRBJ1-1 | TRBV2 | CASSEAEGGTEAFF | TGTGCCAGCAGTGAAGCGGAGGGGGGAACTGAAGCTTTCTTT
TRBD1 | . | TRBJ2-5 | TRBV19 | CATRIQQGGSETQYF | TGTGCCACCCGTATCCAACAGGGGGGCAGCGAGACCCAGTACTTC
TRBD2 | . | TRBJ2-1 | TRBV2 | CASSGPLAGNNEQFF | TGTGCCAGCAGTGGTCCACTAGCGGGTAACAATGAGCAGTTCTTC
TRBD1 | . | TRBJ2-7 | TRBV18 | CASSTPGQGPYEQYF | TGTGCCAGCTCAACGCCGGGACAGGGTCCCTACGAGCAGTACTTC
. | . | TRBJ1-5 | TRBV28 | CASSPGGGENQPQHF | TGTGCCAGCAGTCCCGGCGGGGGAGAAAATCAGCCCCAGCATTTT
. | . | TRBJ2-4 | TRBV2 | CASSAGSKNIQYF | TGTGCCAGCAGTGCAGGGTCCAAAAACATTCAGTACTTC
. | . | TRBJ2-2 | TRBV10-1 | CASSSTPTGELFF | TGCGCCAGCAGTAGTACACCAACCGGGGAGCTGTTTTTT
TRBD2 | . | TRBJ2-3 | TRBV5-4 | CASSFRLAGSTDTQYF | TGTGCCAGCAGCTTCCGACTAGCGGGGAGCACAGATACGCAGTATTTT
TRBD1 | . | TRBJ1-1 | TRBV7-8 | CASSSRGGGDPEAFF | TGTGCCAGCAGCTCAAGAGGGGGCGGAGACCCTGAAGCTTTCTTT
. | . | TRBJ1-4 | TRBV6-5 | CASSYSKLGNEKLFF | TGTGCCAGCAGTTACTCGAAGTTGGGGAATGAAAAACTGTTTTTT
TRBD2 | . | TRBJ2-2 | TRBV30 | CAWRGSGRNTGELFF | TGTGCCTGGAGGGGTAGCGGGCGGAACACCGGGGAGCTGTTTTTT
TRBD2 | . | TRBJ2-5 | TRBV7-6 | CASSLGGLGSHQETQYF | TGTGCCAGCAGCTTAGGAGGACTAGGTTCCCACCAAGAGACCCAGTACTTC
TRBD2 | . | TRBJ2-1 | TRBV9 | CASSVGLAGGSYNEQFF | TGTGCCAGCAGCGTAGGGCTAGCGGGGGGATCCTACAATGAGCAGTTCTTC
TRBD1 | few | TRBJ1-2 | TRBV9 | CASSASTGTDYGYTF | TGTGCCAGCAGCGCTTCAACCGGGACAGACTATGGCTACACCTTC
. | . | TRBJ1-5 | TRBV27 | CASSRGAYQPQHF | TGTGCCAGCAGTCGCGGGGCATATCAGCCCCAGCATTTT
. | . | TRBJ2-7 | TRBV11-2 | CASSLMSYEQYF | TGTGCCAGCAGCTTAATGAGCTACGAGCAGTACTTC
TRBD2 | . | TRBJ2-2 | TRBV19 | CASSITGREGFGELFF | TGTGCCAGTAGTATTACTGGCAGGGAGGGATTCGGGGAGCTGTTTTTT
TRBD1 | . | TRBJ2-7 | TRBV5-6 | CASSWDRGSNEQYF | TGTGCCAGCAGTTGGGACAGGGGCAGCAACGAGCAGTACTTC
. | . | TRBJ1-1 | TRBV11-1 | CASSLSLNTEAFF | TGTGCCAGCAGCTTGTCCCTGAACACTGAAGCTTTCTTT